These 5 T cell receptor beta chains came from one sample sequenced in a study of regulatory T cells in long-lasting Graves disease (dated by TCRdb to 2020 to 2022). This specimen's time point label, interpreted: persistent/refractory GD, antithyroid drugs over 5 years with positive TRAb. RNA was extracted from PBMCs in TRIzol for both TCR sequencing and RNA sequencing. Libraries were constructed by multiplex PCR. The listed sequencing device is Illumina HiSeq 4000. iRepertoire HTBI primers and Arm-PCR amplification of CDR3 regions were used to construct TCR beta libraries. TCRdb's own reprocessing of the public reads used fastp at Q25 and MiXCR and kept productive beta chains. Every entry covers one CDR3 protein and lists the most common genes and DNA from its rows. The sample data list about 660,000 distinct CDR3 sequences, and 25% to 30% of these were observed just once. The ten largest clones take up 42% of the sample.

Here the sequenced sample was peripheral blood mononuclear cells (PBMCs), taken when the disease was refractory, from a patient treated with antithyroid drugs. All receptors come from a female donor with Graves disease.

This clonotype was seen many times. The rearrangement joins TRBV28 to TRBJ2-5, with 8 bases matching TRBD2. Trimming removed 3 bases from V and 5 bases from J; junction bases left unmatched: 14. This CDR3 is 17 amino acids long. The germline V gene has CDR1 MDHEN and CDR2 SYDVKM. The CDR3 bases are TGTGCCAGCAGTTTCCTAGCGGGCGTGGGGAGTTGGGAGACCCAGTACTTC. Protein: CASSFLAGVGSWETQYF.

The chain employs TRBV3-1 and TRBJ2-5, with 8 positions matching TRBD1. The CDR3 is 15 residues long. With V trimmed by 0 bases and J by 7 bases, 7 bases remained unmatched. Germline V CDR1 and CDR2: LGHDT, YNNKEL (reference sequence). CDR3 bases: TGTGCCAGCAGCCAAGAGCAGGGGGCAACGGTGACCCAGTACTTC. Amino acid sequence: CASSQEQGATVTQYF.

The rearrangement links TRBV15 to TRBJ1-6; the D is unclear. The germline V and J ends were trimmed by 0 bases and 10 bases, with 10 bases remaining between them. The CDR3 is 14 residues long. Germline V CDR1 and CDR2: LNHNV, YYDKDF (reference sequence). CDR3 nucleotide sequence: TGTGCCACCAGCAGAGATGGGAGGGTCTCACCCCTCCACTTT. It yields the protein CATSRDGRVSPLHF.

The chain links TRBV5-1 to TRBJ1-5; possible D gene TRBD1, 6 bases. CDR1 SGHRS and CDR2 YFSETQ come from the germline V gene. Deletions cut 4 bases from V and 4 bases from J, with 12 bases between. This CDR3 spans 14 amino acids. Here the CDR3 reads CASSPKGGNQPQHF. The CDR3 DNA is TGCGCCAGCAGCCCAAAGGGGGGGAATCAGCCCCAGCATTTT.

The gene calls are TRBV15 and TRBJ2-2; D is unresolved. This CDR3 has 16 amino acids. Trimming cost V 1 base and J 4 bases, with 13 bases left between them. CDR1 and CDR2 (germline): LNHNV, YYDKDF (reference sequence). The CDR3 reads CATSRVTSFATGELFF. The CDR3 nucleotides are TGTGCCACCAGCAGAGTGACATCGTTCGCCACCGGGGAGCTGTTTTTT.